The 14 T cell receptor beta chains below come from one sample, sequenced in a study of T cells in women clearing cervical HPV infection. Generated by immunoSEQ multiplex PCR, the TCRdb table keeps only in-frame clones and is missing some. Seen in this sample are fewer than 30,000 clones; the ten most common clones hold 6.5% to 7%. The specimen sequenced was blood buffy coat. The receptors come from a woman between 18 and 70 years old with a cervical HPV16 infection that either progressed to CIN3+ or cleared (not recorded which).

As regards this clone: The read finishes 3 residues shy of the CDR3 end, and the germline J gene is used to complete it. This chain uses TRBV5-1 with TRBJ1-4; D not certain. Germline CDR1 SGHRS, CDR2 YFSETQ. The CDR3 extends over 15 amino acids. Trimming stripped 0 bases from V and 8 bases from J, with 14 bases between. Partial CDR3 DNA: TGCGCCAGCAGCTTGGGGCCGGCGGGTGAGGAAAAA. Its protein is CASSLGPAGEEK. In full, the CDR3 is CASSLGPAGEEKLFF.

The covered CDR3 bases are TGTGCCAGCACGGAGGGCCCAAACAATGAG. Translating gives CASTEGPNNE. The CDR3 in its entirety is CASTEGPNNEQFF. The J gene is TRBJ2-1, the V gene TRBV2, with a tentative D call TRBD2 (6 bases). The CDR3 end lies 3 residues beyond the end of the read and is filled in from the germline J gene. Germline CDR1 reads SNHLY; CDR2 reads FYNNEI. The V end was cut by 7 bases, the J end by 5 bases, with 12 bases between. The CDR3 covers 13 residues.

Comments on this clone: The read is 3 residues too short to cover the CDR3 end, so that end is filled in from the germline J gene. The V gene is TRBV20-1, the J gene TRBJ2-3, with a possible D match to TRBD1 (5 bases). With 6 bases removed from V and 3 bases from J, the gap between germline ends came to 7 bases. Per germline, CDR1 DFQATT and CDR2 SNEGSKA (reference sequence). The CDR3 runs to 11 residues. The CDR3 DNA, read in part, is TGCAGTGCAGCAGGGACAGATACG. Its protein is CSAAGTDT. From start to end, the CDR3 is CSAAGTDTQYF.

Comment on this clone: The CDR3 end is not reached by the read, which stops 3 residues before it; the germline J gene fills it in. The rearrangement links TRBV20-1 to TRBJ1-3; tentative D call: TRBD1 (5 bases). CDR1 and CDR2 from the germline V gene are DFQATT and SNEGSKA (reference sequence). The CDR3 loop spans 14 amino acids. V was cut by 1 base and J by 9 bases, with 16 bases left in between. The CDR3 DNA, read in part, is TGCAGTGCTAGAGCCCTAAAACAGGCTGGCACC. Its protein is CSARALKQAGT. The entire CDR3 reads CSARALKQAGTIYF.

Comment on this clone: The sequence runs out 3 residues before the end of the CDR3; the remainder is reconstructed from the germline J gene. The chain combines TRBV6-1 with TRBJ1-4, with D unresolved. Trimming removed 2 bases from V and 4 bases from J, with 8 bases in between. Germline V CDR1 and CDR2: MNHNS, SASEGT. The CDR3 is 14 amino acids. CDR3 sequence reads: CASSENQNNEKLFF. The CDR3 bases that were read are TGTGCCAGCAGTGAAAATCAAAATAATGAAAAA.

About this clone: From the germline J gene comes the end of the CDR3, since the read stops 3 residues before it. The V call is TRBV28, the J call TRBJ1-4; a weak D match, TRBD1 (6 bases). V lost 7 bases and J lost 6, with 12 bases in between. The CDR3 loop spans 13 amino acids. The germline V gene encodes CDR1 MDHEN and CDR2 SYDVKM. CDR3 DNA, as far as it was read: TGTGCCAGCACTGAGGAGGGGGATGAAAAA. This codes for CASTEEGDEK. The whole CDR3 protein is CASTEEGDEKLFF.

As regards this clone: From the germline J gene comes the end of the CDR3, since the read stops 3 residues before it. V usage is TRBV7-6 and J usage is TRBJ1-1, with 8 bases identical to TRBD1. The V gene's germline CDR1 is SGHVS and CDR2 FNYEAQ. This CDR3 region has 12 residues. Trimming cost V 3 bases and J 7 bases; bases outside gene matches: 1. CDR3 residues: CASSFTGGEAFF. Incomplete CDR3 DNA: TGTGCCAGCAGCTTCACAGGGGGTGAA.

CDR3 DNA, as far as it was read: TGTGCCAGCTCACCTCGGCGGACTGGCTACGAG. Protein: CASSPRRTGYE. The full CDR3 is CASSPRRTGYEQYF. The chain is built from TRBV18 and TRBJ2-7; perhaps TRBD2 as D (5 bases). Read sequence stops 3 residues before the CDR3 end, and the germline J gene provides the missing end. The ends were cut back, 3 bases at V and 3 bases at J, with 12 bases in the middle. Germline lookup yields CDR1 KGHSH and CDR2 LQKENI. This CDR3 has 14 residues.

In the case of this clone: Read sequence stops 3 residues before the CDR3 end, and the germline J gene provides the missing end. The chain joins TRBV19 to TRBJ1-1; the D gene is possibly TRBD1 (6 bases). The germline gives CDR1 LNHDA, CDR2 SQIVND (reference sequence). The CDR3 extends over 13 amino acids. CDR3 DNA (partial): TGTGCCAGTAGCTTGGACAGCTTTCTTGGA. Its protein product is CASSLDSFLG. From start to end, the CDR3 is CASSLDSFLGAFF.

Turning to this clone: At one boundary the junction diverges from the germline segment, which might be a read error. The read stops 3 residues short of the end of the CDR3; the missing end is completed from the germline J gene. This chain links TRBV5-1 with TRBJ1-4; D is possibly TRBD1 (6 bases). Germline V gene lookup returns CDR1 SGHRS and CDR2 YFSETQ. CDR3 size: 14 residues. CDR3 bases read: TGCGCCAGCAGCCCCGGGACAACGAATGAAGAA. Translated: CASSPGTTNEE. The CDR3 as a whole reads CASSPGTTNEELFF.

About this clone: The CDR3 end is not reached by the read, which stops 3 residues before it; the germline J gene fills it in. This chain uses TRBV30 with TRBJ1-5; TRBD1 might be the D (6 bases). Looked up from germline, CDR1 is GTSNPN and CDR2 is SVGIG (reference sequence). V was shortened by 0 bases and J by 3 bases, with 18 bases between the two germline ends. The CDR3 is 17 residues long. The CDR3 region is CAWSVGPGVLVNQPQHF. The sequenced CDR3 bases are TGTGCCTGGAGTGTTGGGCCAGGGGTTTTGGTCAATCAGCCC.

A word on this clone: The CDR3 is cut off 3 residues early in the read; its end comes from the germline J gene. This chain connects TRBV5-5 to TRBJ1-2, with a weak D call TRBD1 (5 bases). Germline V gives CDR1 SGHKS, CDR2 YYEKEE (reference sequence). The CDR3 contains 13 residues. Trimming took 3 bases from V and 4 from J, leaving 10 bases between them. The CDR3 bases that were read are TGTGCCAGCAGCTCAACGGGGGGCTATGGC. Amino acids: CASSSTGGYG. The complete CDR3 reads CASSSTGGYGYTF. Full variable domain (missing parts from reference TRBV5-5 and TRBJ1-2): DAGVTQSPTHLIKTRGQQVTLRCSPISGHKSVSWYQQVLGQGPQFIFQYYEKEERGRGNFPDRFSARQFPNYSSELNVNALLLGDSALYLCASSSTGGYGYTFGSGTRLTVV.

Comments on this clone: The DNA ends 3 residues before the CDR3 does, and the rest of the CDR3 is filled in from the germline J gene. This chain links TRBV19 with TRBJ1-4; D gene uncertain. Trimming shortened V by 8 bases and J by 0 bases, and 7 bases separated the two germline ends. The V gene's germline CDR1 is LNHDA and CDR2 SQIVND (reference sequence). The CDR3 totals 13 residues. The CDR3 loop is CASGPPTNEKLFF. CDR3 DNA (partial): TGTGCCAGTGGGCCTCCAACTAATGAAAAA.

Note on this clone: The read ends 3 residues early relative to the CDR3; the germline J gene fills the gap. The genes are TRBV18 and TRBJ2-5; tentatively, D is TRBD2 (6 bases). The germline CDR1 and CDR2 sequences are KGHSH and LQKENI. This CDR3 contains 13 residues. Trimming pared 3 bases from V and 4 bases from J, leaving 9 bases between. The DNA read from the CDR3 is TGTGCCAGCTCACCCAGGCGGGGAGAGACC. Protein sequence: CASSPRRGET. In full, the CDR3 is CASSPRRGETQYF.